This TCR beta chain was sequenced in a study of T cell responses to AZD1222 COVID-19 vaccine (dated by TCRdb to the early 2020s). Study-wide context: TCR sequencing was performed for 230 to 250 trial participants, of whom 200 to 220 were given two doses of AZD1222 and some 25 were given two doses of MenACWY control vaccine. Trial participants were enrolled by age into 18-55, 56-69 and 70-plus year subgroups, with approximately 160, 26 and 62 TCR-sequenced participants respectively. General findings and caveats noted by the study authors: Nearly half of unique spike-specific TCRs reportedly recognized epitopes outside regions mutated in the B.1.351 and B.1.1.7 variants. Because no day 14 peak-response samples were available, repertoires were characterized only after the peak T cell response. After two AZD1222 doses, spike-specific TCR breadth and depth were significantly higher than at day 0 and than in MenACWY recipients. The whole spike protein was spanned by vaccine-associated CD4 TCRs, and dominant responses were seen in regions 160-218 and 743-854. Participants were mostly white British, with more females than males. The authors suggested clonal diversity may have been underestimated. Conclusions about previously exposed vaccinees were limited because only six or seven AZD1222 recipients were SARS-CoV-2 seropositive at baseline. The 56-69-year group was small, and its depth increase did not reach significance, likely because of low power.

The CDR3 regions of human TCRbeta chains were subjected to immunosequencing. Under the source paper's analysis protocol: Repertoire TCRs were matched against a reference library of SARS-CoV-2-specific TCRs generated with the MIRA antigen-specificity platform. Breadth was defined as the fraction of unique TCRs that were SARS-CoV-2-associated, and depth was defined as the fraction of total T cells that were SARS-CoV-2-associated. Each spike-specific TCR was assigned to its reactive spike region and to a CD4 or CD8 class using the MIRA data. Log10-transformed breadth and depth values were compared by one-way ANOVA with Sidak's multiple comparisons tests. What TCRdb holds here is the immuneACCESS table cut down to in-frame rearrangements. Part of the clones is not present; checked against another copy, under half of the missing clones reflect an unresolved V gene, and the others are unexplained. V and J calls plus clone size are reproduced from that table; the DNA served to infer D and trimming. This sample has about 120,000 clones in its table, and 90% to 95% of those were observed once. The top ten clones comprise 5% of the sample.

Remarks on this clone: It has no known antigen specificity. No much larger clone exists at a distance of one base, and base qualities are not known.

In light of the paper, this sample's time point label describes: about 28 days (+/-7) after the second vaccine dose. AZD1222 recipients given second doses at about 4 weeks or at about 12 weeks were pooled, since spike-specific TCR depth and breadth were not found to differ between the two schedules. Samples from vaccinated people were obtained from the UK trials COV001 and COV002, which included a single-blind randomized controlled phase 2/3 trial of AZD1222 (ChAdOx1 nCoV-19) in healthy adults. For TCRbeta chain sequencing, PBMC samples were collected from trial participants at day 0 and at day 28 after the second dose. The CDR3 runs 17 residues from the cysteine to the phenylalanine. Of the read, only the CDR3 DNA is kept; its 51 bases are in frame from base 1. Germline trimming: 4 bases from V, 0 bases from J; junction bases outside gene matches: 8. The germline V gene supplies CDR1 LGHNA and CDR2 YSLEER.

Sequences were derived from peripheral blood, sampled 28 days after the second AZD1222 dose. The chain uses TRBV4-3 and TRBJ1-3, with 8 bases in between that match TRBD1. This TCR came from an adult who received the AZD1222 COVID-19 vaccine. CDR3 region: CASSRDRGRHSGNTIYF. The sequence in DNA is TGCGCCAGCAGCCGAGACAGGGGCCGCCACTCTGGAAACACCATATATTTT.